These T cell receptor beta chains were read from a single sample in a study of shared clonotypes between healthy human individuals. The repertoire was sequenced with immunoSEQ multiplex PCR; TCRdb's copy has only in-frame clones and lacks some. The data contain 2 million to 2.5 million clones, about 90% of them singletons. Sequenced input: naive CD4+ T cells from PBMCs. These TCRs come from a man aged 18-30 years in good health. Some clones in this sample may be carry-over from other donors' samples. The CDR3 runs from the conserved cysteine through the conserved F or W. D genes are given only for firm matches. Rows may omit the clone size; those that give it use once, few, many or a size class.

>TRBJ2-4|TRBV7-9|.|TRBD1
CASSRDSPVKNIQYF
TGTGCCAGCAGCCGGGACAGCCCCGTTAAAAACATTCAGTACTTC
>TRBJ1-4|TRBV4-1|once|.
CASSPFFPGISGATNEKLFF
TGCGCCAGCAGCCCATTTTTTCCGGGGATATCGGGGGCCACTAATGAAAAACTGTTTTTT
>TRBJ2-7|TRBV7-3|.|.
CASSLDGQSPREQYF
TGTGCCAGCAGCCTAGACGGACAGTCCCCACGCGAGCAGTACTTC
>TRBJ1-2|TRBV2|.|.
CASTPQRRSGNYGYTF
TGTGCCAGCACGCCACAGAGGAGGTCGGGTAACTATGGCTACACCTTC
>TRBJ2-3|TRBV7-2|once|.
CASSSAWTDTQYF
TGTGCCAGCAGCTCGGCGTGGACAGATACGCAGTATTTT
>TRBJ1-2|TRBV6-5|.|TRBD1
CASRPTQGAHYGYTF
TGTGCCAGCCGCCCAACACAGGGGGCTCACTATGGCTACACCTTC
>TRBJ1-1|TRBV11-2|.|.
CASSPIQGRVTEAFF
TGTGCCAGCAGCCCAATACAGGGTAGGGTCACTGAAGCTTTCTTT
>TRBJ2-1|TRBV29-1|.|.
CSVEDQYNEQFF
TGCAGCGTTGAAGATCAATACAATGAGCAGTTCTTC
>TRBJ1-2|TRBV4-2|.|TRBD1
CASSQRTGGYGYTF
TGTGCCAGCAGCCAACGTACAGGGGGGTATGGCTACACCTTC
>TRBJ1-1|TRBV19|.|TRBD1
CASSAGQGRTEAFF
TGTGCCAGTAGTGCGGGACAGGGTAGGACTGAAGCTTTCTTT
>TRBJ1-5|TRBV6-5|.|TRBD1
CASNSWDSSNQPQHF
TGTGCCAGCAATTCGTGGGACAGCAGCAATCAGCCCCAGCATTTT
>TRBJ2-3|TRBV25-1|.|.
CASRNPRDTDTQYF
TGTGCCAGCAGGAACCCACGGGACACAGATACGCAGTATTTT
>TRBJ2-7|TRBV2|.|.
CASSADRLSYEQYF
TGTGCCAGCAGCGCGGACAGATTATCCTACGAGCAGTACTTC
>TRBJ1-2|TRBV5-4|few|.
CASSLGGNYGYTF
TGTGCCAGCAGCTTGGGGGGTAACTATGGCTACACCTTC
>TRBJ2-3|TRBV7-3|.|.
CASSFRGVGSAADTQYF
TGTGCCAGCAGCTTCAGGGGGGTCGGATCTGCGGCGGATACGCAGTATTTT
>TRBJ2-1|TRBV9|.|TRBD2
CASSATGLAVYNEQFF
TGTGCCAGCAGCGCTACGGGACTAGCGGTGTACAATGAGCAGTTCTTC
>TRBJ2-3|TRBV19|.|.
CASSDRTSTDTQYF
TGTGCCAGCTCCGACAGGACTAGCACAGATACGCAGTATTTT
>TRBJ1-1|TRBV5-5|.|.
CASSLGRGRGPEAFF
TGTGCCAGCAGCTTGGGCCGGGGACGGGGACCTGAAGCTTTCTTT
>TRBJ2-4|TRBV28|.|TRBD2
CASRTGGKNIQYF
TGTGCCAGCCGAACGGGGGGCAAAAACATTCAGTACTTC
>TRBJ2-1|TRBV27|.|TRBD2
CASSPIGREWRSLNEQFF
TGTGCCAGCAGCCCGATAGGGCGGGAGTGGCGGAGCCTCAATGAGCAGTTCTTC
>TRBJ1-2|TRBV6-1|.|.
CASSEAPRYGGYTF
TGTGCCAGCAGTGAAGCCCCTCGCTATGGAGGCTACACCTTC
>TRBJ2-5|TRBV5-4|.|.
CASSLGLVRETQYF
TGTGCCAGCAGCTTAGGTCTAGTCAGAGAGACCCAGTACTTC
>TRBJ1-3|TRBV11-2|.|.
CASSPIQGRNTIYF
TGTGCCAGCAGCCCAATCCAGGGGAGAAACACCATATATTTT
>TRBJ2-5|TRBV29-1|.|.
CSTQPGETQYF
TGCAGCACTCAGCCTGGAGAGACCCAGTACTTC
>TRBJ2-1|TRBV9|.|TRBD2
CASSVGLAGGPVEQFF
TGTGCCAGCAGCGTAGGACTAGCGGGAGGGCCGGTTGAGCAGTTCTTC
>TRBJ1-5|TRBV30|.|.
CAWSVLTANQPQHF
TGTGCCTGGAGTGTACTTACAGCAAATCAGCCCCAGCATTTT
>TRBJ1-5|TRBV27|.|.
CATRTGGSNQPQHF
TGTGCCACCCGAACGGGTGGGAGCAATCAGCCCCAGCATTTT
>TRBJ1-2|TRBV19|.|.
CASSMRVASYGYTF
TGTGCCAGTAGTATGAGGGTGGCAAGCTATGGCTACACCTTC
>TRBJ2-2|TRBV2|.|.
CASSVISTGELFF
TGTGCCAGCAGTGTGATAAGCACCGGGGAGCTGTTTTTT
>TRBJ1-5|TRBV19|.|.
CASSPPDRENQPQHF
TGTGCCAGTAGTCCGCCAGACAGAGAAAATCAGCCCCAGCATTTT
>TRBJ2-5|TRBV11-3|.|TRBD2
CASSVGLAGDETQYF
TGTGCCAGCAGCGTAGGACTAGCGGGAGATGAGACCCAGTACTTC
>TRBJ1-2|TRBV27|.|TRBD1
CASSLRQGLGGYTF
TGTGCCAGCAGTTTAAGACAGGGGCTGGGTGGCTACACCTTC
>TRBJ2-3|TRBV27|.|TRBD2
CASGRELADTQYF
TGTGCGTCCGGGCGGGAGCTGGCAGATACGCAGTATTTT
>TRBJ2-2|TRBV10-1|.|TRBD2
CASGRAPGELFF
TGCGCCAGCGGGAGGGCCCCCGGGGAGCTGTTTTTT
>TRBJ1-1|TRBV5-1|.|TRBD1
CASSSTGDGAEAFF
TGCGCCAGCAGCTCGACAGGGGATGGGGCTGAAGCTTTCTTT
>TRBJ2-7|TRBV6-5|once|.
CASSYSLGFYEQYF
TGTGCCAGCAGTTACTCCCTAGGTTTCTACGAGCAGTACTTC
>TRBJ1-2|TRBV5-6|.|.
CASSTGPYGYTF
TGTGCCAGCAGCACGGGCCCCTATGGCTACACCTTC